This T cell receptor (beta chain) originates from a study of cytomegalovirus exposure and HLA in healthy donors. PCR amplification relied on 60 Vbeta primers (plus 13 Jbeta primers). Original processing methods: An analysis that came later counted 77 million or so unique TCR beta chains, roughly 11 million shared. Clones were read by immunoSEQ multiplex PCR, and TCRdb kept only the in-frame ones, dropping some. V and J calls and clone size are given by that table; D and trimming were obtained from the DNA. The data hold 100,000 to 150,000 clones, with 70% to 85% observed a single time. The sequence was collected from a woman between 40 and 55 years old in good health and CMV-seropositive. Sequences were obtained from PBMCs.

CDR3 region: CSVPQGLEQFF. DNA of the CDR3: TGCAGCGTTCCACAGGGGCTGGAGCAGTTCTTC. The chain links TRBV29-1 to TRBJ2-1, with 7 bases aligning to TRBD1. The germline V gene encodes CDR1 SQVTM and CDR2 ANQGSEA. J lost 10 bases, V lost 5 bases, and 5 bases had no gene match. The CDR3 is 11 residues long.